Listed below are T cell receptor beta chains from one sample, sequenced in a study of T cells in localized non-small cell lung cancer. TCRdb's table, derived via immunoSEQ multiplex PCR, lists solely in-frame clones and lacks some. Here the sample spans about 41,000 clones, 83% being singletons. The sample was PBMCs, taken before any cancer treatment. The receptors originated from a man aged 35 to 69 with stage II lung adenocarcinoma. The CDR3 runs from the conserved cysteine through the conserved F or W. Fields, in order: D gene, V gene, clone size, J gene, CDR3 length, CDR3 DNA, CDR3 protein. A D gene is named only where the DNA matches it firmly. Size is stated for part of the rows, as once, few or many counts, or as a class when the clone is expanded.

D gene: .; V gene: TRBV9; clone size: .; J gene: TRBJ2-7; CDR3 length: 13; CDR3 DNA: TGTGCCAGCAGCTCCCGAGGGGGGCACGAGCAGTACTTC; CDR3 protein: CASSSRGGHEQYF
D gene: .; V gene: TRBV5-1; clone size: .; J gene: TRBJ1-6; CDR3 length: 15; CDR3 DNA: TGCGCCAGCAGCTTGGATCCAGGGCTAAATTCACCCCTCCACTTT; CDR3 protein: CASSLDPGLNSPLHF
D gene: .; V gene: TRBV5-6; clone size: .; J gene: TRBJ2-1; CDR3 length: 13; CDR3 DNA: TGTGCCAGCAGCTTCGGGCTCGTCAATGAGCAGTTCTTC; CDR3 protein: CASSFGLVNEQFF
D gene: .; V gene: TRBV4-1; clone size: .; J gene: TRBJ2-5; CDR3 length: 14; CDR3 DNA: TGCGCCAGCAGCCAAGATAGGACAACCAAGACCCAGTACTTC; CDR3 protein: CASSQDRTTKTQYF
D gene: .; V gene: TRBV7-8; clone size: few; J gene: TRBJ1-2; CDR3 length: 15; CDR3 DNA: TGTGCCAGCAGCTATGGTTCGGGCCAGAGGGATGGCTACACCTTC; CDR3 protein: CASSYGSGQRDGYTF
D gene: .; V gene: TRBV9; clone size: few; J gene: TRBJ1-5; CDR3 length: 15; CDR3 DNA: TGTGCCAGCAGCGTAGGATCAGGGTTCGGTCAGCCCCAGCATTTT; CDR3 protein: CASSVGSGFGQPQHF
D gene: .; V gene: TRBV6-1; clone size: .; J gene: TRBJ2-7; CDR3 length: 13; CDR3 DNA: TGTGCCAGCAGCCTAGGGAGGACCTACGAGCAGTACTTC; CDR3 protein: CASSLGRTYEQYF
D gene: .; V gene: TRBV2; clone size: .; J gene: TRBJ2-7; CDR3 length: 12; CDR3 DNA: TGTGCCAGTTACCTTCAGGGTTTCGAGCAGTACTTC; CDR3 protein: CASYLQGFEQYF
D gene: .; V gene: TRBV4-3; clone size: .; J gene: TRBJ1-3; CDR3 length: 11; CDR3 DNA: TGCGCCAGCAGCCATGGAAACACCATATATTTT; CDR3 protein: CASSHGNTIYF
D gene: .; V gene: TRBV28; clone size: .; J gene: TRBJ2-1; CDR3 length: 15; CDR3 DNA: TGTGCCAGCAGTTCGGACTTATTTGGAGGCAATGAGCAGTTCTTC; CDR3 protein: CASSSDLFGGNEQFF
D gene: .; V gene: TRBV15; clone size: .; J gene: TRBJ1-2; CDR3 length: 16; CDR3 DNA: TGTGCCACCAGCAGAGATCAGGTGGTTAGAGGGCTTGGCTACACCTTC; CDR3 protein: CATSRDQVVRGLGYTF
D gene: .; V gene: TRBV6-1; clone size: .; J gene: TRBJ2-7; CDR3 length: 12; CDR3 DNA: TGTGCCAGCAGTTTCACAGGAAACGAGCAGTACTTC; CDR3 protein: CASSFTGNEQYF
D gene: TRBD1; V gene: TRBV5-5; clone size: .; J gene: TRBJ2-4; CDR3 length: 18; CDR3 DNA: TGTGCCAGCAGCTCAGTCTTCCGGGACAGGGTGGTTGAAAACATTCAGTACTTC; CDR3 protein: CASSSVFRDRVVENIQYF
D gene: .; V gene: TRBV29-1; clone size: .; J gene: TRBJ1-2; CDR3 length: 12; CDR3 DNA: TGCAGCGTTGCCCAGACGGACTATGGCTACACCTTC; CDR3 protein: CSVAQTDYGYTF
D gene: .; V gene: TRBV9; clone size: .; J gene: TRBJ2-1; CDR3 length: 15; CDR3 DNA: TGTGCCAGCAGCCCGCACCGGGGATCGAGGGATGAGCAGTTCTTC; CDR3 protein: CASSPHRGSRDEQFF
D gene: TRBD1; V gene: TRBV27; clone size: .; J gene: TRBJ1-1; CDR3 length: 16; CDR3 DNA: TGTGCCAGCAGCAGATATGACAGGGCCCTAGGCACTGAAGCTTTCTTT; CDR3 protein: CASSRYDRALGTEAFF
D gene: .; V gene: TRBV6-6; clone size: few; J gene: TRBJ2-7; CDR3 length: 14; CDR3 DNA: TGTGCCAGCAGACCCCTAGCGATCGGCCACGAGCAGTACTTC; CDR3 protein: CASRPLAIGHEQYF
D gene: .; V gene: TRBV20-1; clone size: .; J gene: TRBJ2-7; CDR3 length: 11; CDR3 DNA: TGCAGTGCTAGGGTATCCTACGAGCAGTACTTC; CDR3 protein: CSARVSYEQYF
D gene: TRBD2; V gene: TRBV5-1; clone size: .; J gene: TRBJ2-1; CDR3 length: 16; CDR3 DNA: TGCGCCAGCAGCTTGCTCCCTAGCGGGAGGGCTGGTGAGCAGTTCTTC; CDR3 protein: CASSLLPSGRAGEQFF
D gene: .; V gene: TRBV7-2; clone size: .; J gene: TRBJ2-2; CDR3 length: 12; CDR3 DNA: TGTGCTACTTTTGGGGGTGGCGGGGAGCTGTTTTTT; CDR3 protein: CATFGGGGELFF
D gene: .; V gene: TRBV5-5; clone size: once; J gene: TRBJ2-7; CDR3 length: 14; CDR3 DNA: TGTGCCAGCAGCTTGGGACAGACTAGCTACGAGCAGTACTTC; CDR3 protein: CASSLGQTSYEQYF
D gene: .; V gene: TRBV7-2; clone size: few; J gene: TRBJ2-3; CDR3 length: 15; CDR3 DNA: TGTGCCAGCAGCCGAAATAGGGGGACCACAGATACGCAGTATTTT; CDR3 protein: CASSRNRGTTDTQYF
D gene: TRBD1; V gene: TRBV7-3; clone size: .; J gene: TRBJ1-3; CDR3 length: 15; CDR3 DNA: TGTGCCAGCAGCTTGGACAGGGACTCTGGAAACACCATATATTTT; CDR3 protein: CASSLDRDSGNTIYF
D gene: .; V gene: TRBV7-2; clone size: .; J gene: TRBJ2-5; CDR3 length: 11; CDR3 DNA: TGTGCCAGCAGCTTACAAGAGACCCAGTACTTC; CDR3 protein: CASSLQETQYF
D gene: .; V gene: TRBV6-1; clone size: .; J gene: TRBJ2-7; CDR3 length: 13; CDR3 DNA: TGTGCCAGCAGTTTCCTCCTCTTAGGAGAGCAGTACTTC; CDR3 protein: CASSFLLLGEQYF
D gene: TRBD2; V gene: TRBV7-2; clone size: .; J gene: TRBJ2-7; CDR3 length: 15; CDR3 DNA: TGTGCCAGCAGCTTCCCTCCGGGAGGAACCTACGAGCAGTACTTC; CDR3 protein: CASSFPPGGTYEQYF
D gene: .; V gene: TRBV4-1; clone size: .; J gene: TRBJ1-2; CDR3 length: 14; CDR3 DNA: TGCGCCAGCAGCCAAGGCAGAAATAACTATGGCTACACCTTC; CDR3 protein: CASSQGRNNYGYTF
D gene: .; V gene: TRBV9; clone size: medium-sized; J gene: TRBJ2-7; CDR3 length: 15; CDR3 DNA: TGTGCCAGCAGCGTAAGAGGTGAACAGAACTACGAGCAGTACTTC; CDR3 protein: CASSVRGEQNYEQYF
D gene: .; V gene: TRBV6-1; clone size: .; J gene: TRBJ2-7; CDR3 length: 13; CDR3 DNA: TGTGCCAGCAACCTGGCCCCCTCCTACGAGCAGTACTTC; CDR3 protein: CASNLAPSYEQYF
D gene: .; V gene: TRBV23-1; clone size: .; J gene: TRBJ1-2; CDR3 length: 14; CDR3 DNA: TGCGCCAGCAGTCAATCGGACAATTGGAATGGCTACACCTTC; CDR3 protein: CASSQSDNWNGYTF
D gene: TRBD1; V gene: TRBV7-3; clone size: .; J gene: TRBJ1-3; CDR3 length: 18; CDR3 DNA: TGTGCCAGCAGCTTAATGGGGACAGGGGGCCTTACTGGAAACACCATATATTTT; CDR3 protein: CASSLMGTGGLTGNTIYF
D gene: .; V gene: TRBV10-3; clone size: .; J gene: TRBJ1-1; CDR3 length: 14; CDR3 DNA: TGTGCCATCAGTGAGGCCCAGGAGGGCACTGAAGCTTTCTTT; CDR3 protein: CAISEAQEGTEAFF
D gene: .; V gene: TRBV5-1; clone size: .; J gene: TRBJ1-3; CDR3 length: 14; CDR3 DNA: TGCGCCAGCAGCTGGGGGACGGAAAGGAGCACCATATATTTT; CDR3 protein: CASSWGTERSTIYF
D gene: TRBD1; V gene: TRBV29-1; clone size: .; J gene: TRBJ1-2; CDR3 length: 13; CDR3 DNA: TGCAGCGTTGATAAGGGGGCCAGCTATGGCTACACCTTC; CDR3 protein: CSVDKGASYGYTF
D gene: TRBD2; V gene: TRBV9; clone size: .; J gene: TRBJ2-3; CDR3 length: 18; CDR3 DNA: TGTGCCAGCAGCGTCAAGGCGTTTAGCGGGGGGCGCACAGATACGCAGTATTTT; CDR3 protein: CASSVKAFSGGRTDTQYF
D gene: .; V gene: TRBV2; clone size: few; J gene: TRBJ1-6; CDR3 length: 16; CDR3 DNA: TGTGCCAGCAGCCTACTCGGGACACCGAACAATTCACCCCTCCACTTT; CDR3 protein: CASSLLGTPNNSPLHF
D gene: .; V gene: TRBV4-2; clone size: .; J gene: TRBJ1-1; CDR3 length: 14; CDR3 DNA: TGTGCCAGCAGCCAAGATCGCGCGGGCACTGAAGCTTTCTTT; CDR3 protein: CASSQDRAGTEAFF
D gene: TRBD2; V gene: TRBV5-4; clone size: .; J gene: TRBJ2-3; CDR3 length: 15; CDR3 DNA: TGTGCCAGCAGCTTGACTAGCGGGAGGGCAGATACGCAGTATTTT; CDR3 protein: CASSLTSGRADTQYF
D gene: TRBD1; V gene: TRBV7-2; clone size: .; J gene: TRBJ2-3; CDR3 length: 14; CDR3 DNA: TGTGCCAGCAGCTTTGGACAGGGGGCAGCTACGCAGTATTTT; CDR3 protein: CASSFGQGAATQYF
D gene: .; V gene: TRBV10-2; clone size: .; J gene: TRBJ2-1; CDR3 length: 11; CDR3 DNA: TGCGCCAGCAGAGTAGTCGGTGAGCAGTTCTTC; CDR3 protein: CASRVVGEQFF
D gene: .; V gene: TRBV12-2; clone size: .; J gene: TRBJ1-1; CDR3 length: 15; CDR3 DNA: TGTGCAAGTCGCTTAGCGAAGACCGGGAACACTGAAGCTTTCTTT; CDR3 protein: CASRLAKTGNTEAFF
D gene: TRBD1; V gene: TRBV7-8; clone size: once; J gene: TRBJ2-2; CDR3 length: 16; CDR3 DNA: TGTGCCAGCAGCGCCGGGACAGGGGGCCAGAGCTGGGAGCTGTTTTTT; CDR3 protein: CASSAGTGGQSWELFF
D gene: .; V gene: TRBV15; clone size: .; J gene: TRBJ2-7; CDR3 length: 15; CDR3 DNA: TGTGCCACCAGCAGAGATCGCTCGGGGGCCGACGAGCAGTACTTC; CDR3 protein: CATSRDRSGADEQYF
D gene: TRBD1; V gene: TRBV19; clone size: .; J gene: TRBJ2-7; CDR3 length: 19; CDR3 DNA: TGTGCCAGTAGTGGACGACTGCGGCGAGGGGCAGGGGGTGCCTACGAGCAGTACTTC; CDR3 protein: CASSGRLRRGAGGAYEQYF
D gene: TRBD1; V gene: TRBV15; clone size: few; J gene: TRBJ1-3; CDR3 length: 15; CDR3 DNA: TGTGCCACCAGCAGGGACCGACAGGGGCCAAACACCATATATTTT; CDR3 protein: CATSRDRQGPNTIYF
D gene: .; V gene: TRBV5-5; clone size: once; J gene: TRBJ2-2; CDR3 length: 15; CDR3 DNA: TGTGCCAGCAGCTTGAGCTTAGGGGGCACCGGGGAGCTGTTTTTT; CDR3 protein: CASSLSLGGTGELFF
D gene: .; V gene: TRBV28; clone size: few; J gene: TRBJ1-5; CDR3 length: 14; CDR3 DNA: TGTGCCAGCCTAGAAGGGGAATTCAATCAGCCCCAGCATTTT; CDR3 protein: CASLEGEFNQPQHF
D gene: TRBD2; V gene: TRBV7-2; clone size: .; J gene: TRBJ2-1; CDR3 length: 16; CDR3 DNA: TGTGCCAGCAGCCGCTCTAGCGGCTTCTCCTACAATGAGCAGTTCTTC; CDR3 protein: CASSRSSGFSYNEQFF
D gene: TRBD2; V gene: TRBV19; clone size: .; J gene: TRBJ2-7; CDR3 length: 15; CDR3 DNA: TGTGCCAGTAGTACCTTGACTAGCGGGACCTACGAGCAGTACTTC; CDR3 protein: CASSTLTSGTYEQYF
D gene: TRBD2; V gene: TRBV10-3; clone size: .; J gene: TRBJ2-1; CDR3 length: 14; CDR3 DNA: TGTGCCATCAGTGAGTCGGGAGGGGCGGACGAGCAGTTCTTC; CDR3 protein: CAISESGGADEQFF
D gene: TRBD1; V gene: TRBV19; clone size: .; J gene: TRBJ2-1; CDR3 length: 15; CDR3 DNA: TGTGCCAGTAGCATGGACAGGGGCTCCTACAATGAGCAGTTCTTC; CDR3 protein: CASSMDRGSYNEQFF
D gene: TRBD1; V gene: TRBV18; clone size: once; J gene: TRBJ1-4; CDR3 length: 18; CDR3 DNA: TGTGCCAGCTCACCGGTTTCTCAGGGGGAGGCAACTAATGAAAAACTGTTTTTT; CDR3 protein: CASSPVSQGEATNEKLFF
D gene: .; V gene: TRBV19; clone size: .; J gene: TRBJ2-3; CDR3 length: 17; CDR3 DNA: TGTGCCAGTAGTAGCCAACGTGACGGTTCCGGCACAGATACGCAGTATTTT; CDR3 protein: CASSSQRDGSGTDTQYF
D gene: .; V gene: TRBV7-9; clone size: .; J gene: TRBJ2-7; CDR3 length: 13; CDR3 DNA: TGTGCCAGCAGCCTAGGACAGTCCTCGGATCAGTACTTC; CDR3 protein: CASSLGQSSDQYF
D gene: TRBD2; V gene: TRBV4-1; clone size: .; J gene: TRBJ2-7; CDR3 length: 15; CDR3 DNA: TGCGCCAGCAGCCGCCGACTAGCGGGAGTGGACGAGCAGTACTTC; CDR3 protein: CASSRRLAGVDEQYF
D gene: TRBD2; V gene: TRBV27; clone size: .; J gene: TRBJ2-5; CDR3 length: 15; CDR3 DNA: TGTGCCAGCAGTTTAAACGGGGGGACCCCAGAAACCCAGTACTTC; CDR3 protein: CASSLNGGTPETQYF
D gene: .; V gene: TRBV18; clone size: .; J gene: TRBJ1-1; CDR3 length: 15; CDR3 DNA: TGTGCCAGCTCACCACAATCGGCTCAAGGCGCTGAAGCTTTCTTT; CDR3 protein: CASSPQSAQGAEAFF
D gene: .; V gene: TRBV28; clone size: once; J gene: TRBJ2-7; CDR3 length: 12; CDR3 DNA: TGTGCCACCATAGGGACAATAAACGAGCAGTACTTC; CDR3 protein: CATIGTINEQYF